Detailed here is one TCR beta chain. Some clones are missing from TCRdb's copy, which holds only in-frame ones; the method was immunoSEQ multiplex PCR. The data hold approximately 2,000,000 clones, with about 90% observed a single time. The data originate from a study of shared clonotypes between healthy human individuals. Study summary: Each donor contributed plates that comprised three CD4 naive, three CD4 memory, two CD8 naive and one CD8 memory.

Trimming cost V 2 bases and J 5 bases, with 7 bases left between them. The V gene's germline CDR1 is GTSNPN and CDR2 SVGIG (reference sequence). The CDR3 consists of 12 residues. V is TRBV30 and J is TRBJ2-1; D remains ambiguous. Sequenced material: naive CD4+ T cells from PBMCs. Subset of the sample: CD45RA+ positively selected. The TCR sequence derives from a young man in good health. Some clones in this sample may be carry-over from other donors' samples. The CDR3 spells CAWSLVNNEQFF. The CDR3 region has the DNA TGTGCCTGGAGTTTAGTCAACAATGAGCAGTTCTTC.